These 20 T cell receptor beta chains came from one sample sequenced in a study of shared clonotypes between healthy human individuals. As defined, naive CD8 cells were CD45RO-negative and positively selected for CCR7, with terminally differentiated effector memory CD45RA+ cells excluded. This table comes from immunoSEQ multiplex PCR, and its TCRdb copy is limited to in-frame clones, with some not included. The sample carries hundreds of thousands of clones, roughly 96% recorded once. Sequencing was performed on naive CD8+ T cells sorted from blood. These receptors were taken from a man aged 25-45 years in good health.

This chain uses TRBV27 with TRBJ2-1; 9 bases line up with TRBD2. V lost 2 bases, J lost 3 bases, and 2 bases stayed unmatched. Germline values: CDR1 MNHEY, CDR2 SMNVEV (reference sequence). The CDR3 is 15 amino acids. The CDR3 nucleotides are TGTGCCAGCAGTTTACTAGCGGGATTCTACAATGAGCAGTTCTTC. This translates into CASSLLAGFYNEQFF.

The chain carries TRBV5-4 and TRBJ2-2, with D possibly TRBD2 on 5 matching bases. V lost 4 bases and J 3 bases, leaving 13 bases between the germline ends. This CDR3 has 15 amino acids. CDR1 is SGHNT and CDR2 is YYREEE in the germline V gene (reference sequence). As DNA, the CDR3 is TGTGCCAGCAGCCGATCAACTAGTTACACCGGGGAGCTGTTTTTT. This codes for CASSRSTSYTGELFF.

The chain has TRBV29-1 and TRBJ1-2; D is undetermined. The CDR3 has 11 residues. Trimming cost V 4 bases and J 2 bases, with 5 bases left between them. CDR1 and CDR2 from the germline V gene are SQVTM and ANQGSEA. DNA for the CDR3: TGCAGCGTTGGCCAGAACTATGGCTACACCTTC. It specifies CSVGQNYGYTF.

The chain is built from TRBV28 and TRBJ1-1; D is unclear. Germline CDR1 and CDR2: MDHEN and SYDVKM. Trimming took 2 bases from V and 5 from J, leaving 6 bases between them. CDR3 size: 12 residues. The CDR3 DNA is TGTGCCAGCAGTTTAGGGAGGACTGAAGCTTTCTTT. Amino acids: CASSLGRTEAFF.

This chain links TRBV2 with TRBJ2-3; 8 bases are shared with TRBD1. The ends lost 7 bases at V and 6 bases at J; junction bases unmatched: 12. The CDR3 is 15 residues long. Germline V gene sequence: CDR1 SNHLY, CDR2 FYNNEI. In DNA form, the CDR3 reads TGTGCCAGCATGCGTGGGACAGGCCTATGGGATACGCAGTATTTT. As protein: CASMRGTGLWDTQYF.

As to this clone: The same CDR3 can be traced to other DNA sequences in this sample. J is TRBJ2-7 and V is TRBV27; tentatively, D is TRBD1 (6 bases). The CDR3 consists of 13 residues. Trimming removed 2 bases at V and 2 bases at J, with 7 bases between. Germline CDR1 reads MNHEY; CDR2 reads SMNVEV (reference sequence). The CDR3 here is CASSLGQPYEQYF. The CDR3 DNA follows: TGTGCCAGCAGTTTAGGACAGCCCTACGAGCAGTACTTC.

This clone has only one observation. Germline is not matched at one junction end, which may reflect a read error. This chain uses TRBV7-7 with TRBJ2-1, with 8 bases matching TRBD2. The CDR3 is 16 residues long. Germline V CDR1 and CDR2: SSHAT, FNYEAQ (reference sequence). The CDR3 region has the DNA TGTGCTAGCAGCTTGAGTGAGCGGGAGTCTTACAATGAGCAGTTCTTC. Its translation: CASSLSERESYNEQFF.

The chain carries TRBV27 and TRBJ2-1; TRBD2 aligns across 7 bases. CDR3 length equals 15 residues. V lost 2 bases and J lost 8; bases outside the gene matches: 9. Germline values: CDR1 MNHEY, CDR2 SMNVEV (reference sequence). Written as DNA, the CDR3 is TGTGCCAGCAGTTTAGGGACTATTCCCCAATATGAGCAGTTCTTC. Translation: CASSLGTIPQYEQFF.

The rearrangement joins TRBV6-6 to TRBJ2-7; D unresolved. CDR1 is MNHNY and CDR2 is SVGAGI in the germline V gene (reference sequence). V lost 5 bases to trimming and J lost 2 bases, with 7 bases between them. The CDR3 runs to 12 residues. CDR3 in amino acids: CASSPPTYEQYF. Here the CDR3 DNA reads TGTGCCAGCAGTCCTCCAACCTACGAGCAGTACTTC.

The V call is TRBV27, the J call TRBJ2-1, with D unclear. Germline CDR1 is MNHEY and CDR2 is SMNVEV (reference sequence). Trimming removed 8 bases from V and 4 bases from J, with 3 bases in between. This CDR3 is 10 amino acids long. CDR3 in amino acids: CASSYNEQFF. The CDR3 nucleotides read TGTGCCAGCTCTTACAATGAGCAGTTCTTC.

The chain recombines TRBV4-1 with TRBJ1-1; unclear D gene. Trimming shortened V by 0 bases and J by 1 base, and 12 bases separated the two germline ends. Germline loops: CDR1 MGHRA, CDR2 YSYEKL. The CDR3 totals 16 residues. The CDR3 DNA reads TGCGCCAGCAGCCAAGATAGCAGGTTCCGGAACACTGAAGCTTTCTTT. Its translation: CASSQDSRFRNTEAFF.

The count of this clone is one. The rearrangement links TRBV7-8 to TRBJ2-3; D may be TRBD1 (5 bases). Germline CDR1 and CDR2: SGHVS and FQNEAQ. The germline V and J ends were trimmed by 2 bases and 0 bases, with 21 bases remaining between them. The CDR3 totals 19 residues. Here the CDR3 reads CASSLRTPSRALSTDTQYF. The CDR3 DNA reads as TGTGCCAGCAGCTTACGGACCCCAAGCAGGGCCCTTAGCACAGATACGCAGTATTTT.

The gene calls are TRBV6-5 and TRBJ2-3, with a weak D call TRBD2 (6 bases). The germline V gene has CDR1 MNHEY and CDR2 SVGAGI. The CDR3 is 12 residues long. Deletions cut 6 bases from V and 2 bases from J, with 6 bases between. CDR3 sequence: CASRRDTDTQYF. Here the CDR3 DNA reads TGTGCCAGCAGGCGGGACACAGATACGCAGTATTTT.

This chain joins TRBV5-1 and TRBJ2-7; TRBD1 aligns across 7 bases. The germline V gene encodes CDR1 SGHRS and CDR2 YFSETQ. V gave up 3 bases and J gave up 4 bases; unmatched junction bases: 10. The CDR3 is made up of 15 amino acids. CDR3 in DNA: TGCGCCAGCAGCTCCCCGCCGACAGGGATTTACGAGCAGTACTTC. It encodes CASSSPPTGIYEQYF.

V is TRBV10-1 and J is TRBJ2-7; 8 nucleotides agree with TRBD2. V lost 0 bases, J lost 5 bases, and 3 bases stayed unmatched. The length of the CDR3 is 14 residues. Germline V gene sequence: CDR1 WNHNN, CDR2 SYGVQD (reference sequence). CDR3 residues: CASSESGLAHEQYF. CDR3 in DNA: TGCGCCAGCAGTGAGTCCGGACTAGCCCACGAGCAGTACTTC.

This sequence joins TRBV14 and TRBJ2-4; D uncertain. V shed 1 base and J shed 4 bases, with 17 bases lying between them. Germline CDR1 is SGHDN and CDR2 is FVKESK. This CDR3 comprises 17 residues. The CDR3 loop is CASSQGNLAAQKNIQYF. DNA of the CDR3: TGTGCCAGCAGCCAAGGTAATTTGGCCGCTCAAAAAAACATTCAGTACTTC. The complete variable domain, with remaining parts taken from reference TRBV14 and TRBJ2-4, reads EAGVTQFPSHSVIEKGQTVTLRCDPISGHDNLYWYRRVMGKEIKFLLHFVKESKQDESGMPNNRFLAERTGGTYSTLKVQPAELEDSGVYFCASSQGNLAAQKNIQYFGAGTRLSVL.

The CDR3 coding sequence is TGTGCAAGTACAACCACAGACAGTCATGAAAAACTGTTTTTT. This encodes CASTTTDSHEKLFF. The chain is built from TRBV12-2 and TRBJ1-4; the D segment call TRBD1 is taken from the table without a DNA check. TRBV12-2 is assigned pseudogene status. CDR3 length: 14 residues.

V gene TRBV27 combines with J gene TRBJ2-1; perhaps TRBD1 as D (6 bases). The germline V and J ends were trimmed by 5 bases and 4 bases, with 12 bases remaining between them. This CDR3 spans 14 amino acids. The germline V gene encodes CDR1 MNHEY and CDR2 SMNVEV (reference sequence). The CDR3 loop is CASSLTGIYNEQFF. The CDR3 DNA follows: TGTGCCAGCAGTCTAACAGGGATATACAATGAGCAGTTCTTC.

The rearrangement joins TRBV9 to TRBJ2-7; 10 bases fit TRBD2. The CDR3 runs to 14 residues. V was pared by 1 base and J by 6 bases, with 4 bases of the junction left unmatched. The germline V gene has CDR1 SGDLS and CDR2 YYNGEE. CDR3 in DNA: TGTGCCAGCAGCGTAACTAGCGGGGCCTCCGAGCAGTACTTC. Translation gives CASSVTSGASEQYF.

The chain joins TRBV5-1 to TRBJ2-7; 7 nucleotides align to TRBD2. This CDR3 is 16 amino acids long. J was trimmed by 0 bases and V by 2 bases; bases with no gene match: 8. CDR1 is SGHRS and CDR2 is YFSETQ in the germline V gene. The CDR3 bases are TGCGCCAGCAGCTTTGCCGACAGCGGGACCTCCTACGAGCAGTACTTC. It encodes CASSFADSGTSYEQYF.